This T cell receptor (beta chain) was recorded in a study of blood T cell repertoires in COVID-19. Profiled with immunoSEQ multiplex PCR; TCRdb holds only in-frame clones, not every one. The data contain a few hundred thousand clones, approximately 89% of them singletons. The V segment lost 5 bases and the J segment 8 bases; nucleotides outside the gene matches: 8. Germline CDR1 LNHDA, CDR2 SQIVND (reference sequence). The CDR3 is 15 amino acids. The rearrangement joins TRBV19 to TRBJ2-1; TRBD2 matches 11 bases. The receptor comes from a woman between 40 and 55 years old who had been exposed to COVID-19. Sequencing input: PBMCs or T cells enriched from blood (not recorded which). The CDR3 sequence is CASSGIAGGPDEQFF. The CDR3 DNA is TGTGCCAGTAGTGGGATAGCGGGGGGGCCCGATGAGCAGTTCTTC.